Listed below are T cell receptor beta chains from one sample, sequenced in a study of T cell responses to AZD1222 COVID-19 vaccine. Assay: immunoSEQ multiplex PCR; the TCRdb copy retains only in-frame clones and omits some. This table holds about 120,000 clones, around 81% found once. The specimen was peripheral blood, collected on day 0 of AZD1222 vaccination. These receptors were obtained from an adult in good health. Each CDR3 is given with its conserved first and last residue. A D gene is named only where the DNA matches it firmly. Clone size is given for some rows only: seen once, a few or many times, or a class if the clone is expanded.

.,TRBV19,.,TRBJ1-2,TGTGCCTCGACATCAGGGCGATGGACATATGGCTACACCTTC,CASTSGRWTYGYTF
.,TRBV7-7,.,TRBJ2-1,TGTGCCAGCAGCTTGAGCGAGACCTACAATGAGCAGTTCTTC,CASSLSETYNEQFF
.,TRBV6-2/TRBV6-3,TRBD2,TRBJ2-4,TGTGCCAGCAGTTTCGGGGGGGCGGTGGGCATTCAGTACTTC,CASSFGGAVGIQYF
once,TRBV7-2,TRBD2,TRBJ2-7,TGTGCCAGCACCCAAACCTCTAGCGGGGGGGGCATTGGGCAGTACTTC,CASTQTSSGGGIGQYF
.,TRBV5-4,TRBD1,TRBJ2-5,TGTGCCAGCAGCTTCGGACAGGAAGAGACCCAGTACTTC,CASSFGQEETQYF
.,TRBV28,TRBD1,TRBJ1-2,TGTGCCAGCAGTTCCTCGACAGGGGGCGACTATGGCTACACCTTC,CASSSSTGGDYGYTF
.,TRBV5-4,TRBD1,TRBJ1-3,TGTGCCACCAAGGACAGGAATGGAAACACCATATATTTT,CATKDRNGNTIYF
.,TRBV7-8,TRBD1,TRBJ1-3,TGTGCCAGCAGCTCGGCGGTGGGACAGGCTAGAAACACCATATATTTT,CASSSAVGQARNTIYF
.,TRBV7-8,.,TRBJ2-3,TGTGCCAGCAGCTTCGGGCAGGGCTGGACAGATACGCAGTATTTT,CASSFGQGWTDTQYF
.,TRBV28,.,TRBJ2-6,TGTGCCAGCAGTTTAATTCAGGGGGCCAACGTCCTGACTTTC,CASSLIQGANVLTF
.,TRBV28,.,TRBJ1-1,TGTGCCAGCAGATTCTTCACTGAAGCTTTCTTT,CASRFFTEAFF
.,TRBV19,.,TRBJ1-1,TGTGCCAGTAGTAAAGAACCCAGGGGGAACACTGAAGCTTTCTTT,CASSKEPRGNTEAFF
.,TRBV7-9,.,TRBJ1-3,TGTGCCAGCAGCTTGGTGTCCGGCTCTGGAAACACCATATATTTT,CASSLVSGSGNTIYF
.,TRBV4-3,TRBD1,TRBJ1-2,TGCGCCAGCAGCCAAGAAGGCAGGGGGAGACATGGCTACACCTTC,CASSQEGRGRHGYTF
.,TRBV6-2/TRBV6-3,.,TRBJ2-7,TGTGCCAGCAGTTACTCGAAATATAGGAGTACCTACGAGCAGTACTTC,CASSYSKYRSTYEQYF
.,TRBV9,TRBD2,TRBJ2-2,TGTGCCAGCAGCTCCCGGGGGGTGGGGAAGAACACCGGGGAGCTGTTTTTT,CASSSRGVGKNTGELFF
.,TRBV6-4,TRBD1,TRBJ2-1,TGTGCCAGCAGTTGGACAGGGGCTAGTAATGAGCAGTTCTTC,CASSWTGASNEQFF
once,TRBV4-3,.,TRBJ2-5,TGCGCCAGCAGCCAAAAAGTGGGGCGGGGTGGACAAGAGACCCAGTACTTC,CASSQKVGRGGQETQYF
.,TRBV6-1,.,TRBJ2-7,TGTGCCAGCAGTGAAATGAGATACGAGCAGTACTTC,CASSEMRYEQYF
.,TRBV24-1,.,TRBJ1-5,TGTGCCACCAGTGATTATGATCAGCCCCAGCATTTT,CATSDYDQPQHF
.,TRBV5-4,.,TRBJ1-5,TGTGCCAGCAGTTACGGGGGGGACAATCAGCCCCAGCATTTT,CASSYGGDNQPQHF
.,TRBV28,.,TRBJ1-2,TGTGCCAGCAGAACGAATTGGGGGCTCACCTTC,CASRTNWGLTF